This T cell receptor beta chain originates from a study of cytomegalovirus exposure and HLA in healthy donors (dated by TCRdb to 2015 to 2018). As for the study more broadly: An earlier analysis of 550 to 700 of the donors reported 276 Gb of sequence data and 117 million unique TCR beta sequences from about 179 million T cells. Roughly 300 gigabases of sequencing data and some 85 million unique TCR sequences were included in an early release covering under 650 HLA-typed donors. The study combined high-throughput TCR immunosequencing, statistical association of individual TCRs with disease status, and machine learning to predict cytomegalovirus infection status. A separate validation cohort of 100 to 150 different subjects was used in addition to the approximately 700-subject first cohort. The study profiled the T cell repertoires of hundreds of subjects by immunosequencing and related them to cytomegalovirus serostatus. In an earlier analysis of 550 to 700 of the donors, high-throughput TCR beta sequencing was used to judge whether each TCR beta V gene segment behaved as functional or pseudogenic. HLA typing included class I and class II loci at four-digit resolution. The aim of the study was to test whether cataloging public T cell receptors could identify signatures of past pathogen exposure. On average, about 240,000 unique TCR beta nucleotide sequences were sequenced per donor among several hundred genotyped donors of the cohort, with about 19% of those sequences being non-productive. All discovery cohort repertoires had been generated on a single sequencing platform. Typing coverage differed by locus: A, B, C, DRB1 and DQB1 were typed in roughly 629-630 donors, DQA1 in about 510, DPA1 in 606, and DPB1 in about 450. Rather than drawing on any new phenotypic data, the later analysis identified candidate immune exposures from TCR beta sequences and the way those sequences occurred across donors. Four to six DR-DQ haplotypes were handled as single units for association and clustering, since linkage in the cohort was strong. To study patterns of TCR occurrence, a later analysis re-analyzed previously published TCR beta repertoires from just over 650 donors and added high-resolution HLA genotyping. Of the 300 to 450 genotyped donors, 70% to 90% were placed in the genetic ancestry cluster associated with self-reported Caucasian donors. Donor age, sex, ethnicity and CMV serostatus were compiled alongside the repertoire data. A later genetic analysis took genome-wide SNP genotypes for about 65% of the 666 donors and used that subset as a discovery cohort. Findings and caveats that apply to the study as a whole: A later analysis associated about 16,000 TCR beta sequences with specific HLA alleles at a false discovery rate of 0.05. In a later genetic analysis, fewer N-insertions in productive TCRs were reported among donors in an Asian-associated ancestry cluster than the approximately 670-donor mean. In a later analysis, HLA-associated TCR beta chains were found to be more clonally expanded and to have lower generation probabilities than equally common non-associated chains. Broadly in line with IMGT annotations, most TCR beta V segments showed up in productive rearrangements about 90% or about 30% of the time in an earlier analysis of some 590 of the donors. In this cohort, only TCR beta chains were sequenced, and detectable features were limited by the absence of alpha or paired-chain data. The earlier analysis of nearly 600 of the donors excluded roughly 16 rarely observed V segments, including chromosome 9 orphons, because counts were too low. Strong co-occurrence of HLA alleles, especially DR and DQ, made assigning TCR associations to individual alleles difficult. Linkage disequilibrium might explain the correlated functional status among segregating V segments, but an unknown experimental factor could not be excluded. In vitro tests confirmed that a few of the cytomegalovirus-associated TCR beta chains recognize cytomegalovirus antigens. In a later analysis, several top co-occurrence clusters were reported to appear linked to parvovirus B19, influenza, CMV and Epstein-Barr virus. V-gene and J-gene trimming of TCR beta chains was associated with a missense DCLRE1C variant in a later genetic analysis, and the association was replicated in an independent cohort. In the study, about 150 TCR beta chains were listed as associated with cytomegalovirus. The sequencing pipeline was judged likely to have produced a cluster of highly shared sequence variants as a technical artifact. Immune exposure information for the cohort was limited to CMV serostatus. Most TCR sequences were observed very rarely across donors, whereas some public TCRs were present in many individuals. The classifier was reported to diagnose cytomegalovirus status with high specificity and sensitivity in both the original cohort and the validation cohort. Presence/absence analyses assumed roughly uniform sequencing depth across donors, an assumption that may not hold. The authors suggested that the approach could potentially be extended to other disease states and immunological phenotypes. According to a later analysis, most CMV-associated TCR beta chains appeared to be HLA-restricted, and the HLA associations seemed to be driven largely by CMV exposure. A further reported finding was that TCR beta sequences accurately predicted the HLA-A and HLA-B alleles for most subjects in the first cohort. In a later analysis, the rate of TCR association differed among HLA loci, with DRB1 alleles having the most associated TCRs and HLA-C alleles having the fewest. Because HLA typing was missing for some donors at each locus, association tests included only the typed subset. The 87-base-pair reads could not distinguish some IMGT-functional V segments, including TRBV6-2 and TRBV6-3, so those segments were excluded.

The cohort was made up of approximately 670 healthy bone marrow donors. At the time of sampling, all cohort members were nominally healthy, though unrecorded immune exposures were likely present. The donor tested CMV seropositive, placing the donor among the approximately 310 seropositive members of the cohort. A peripheral blood sample was provided by each donor, and peripheral blood mononuclear cells were used for TCR beta sequencing. Genomic DNA extraction from the blood cell samples was performed with the Qiagen DNeasy Blood Extraction Kit. Trimming costs V 0 bases and J 7 bases, and their ends lie 10 bases apart. Its CDR3 holds 13 amino acids, cysteine through phenylalanine. The read is trimmed to its CDR3 DNA, 39 bases read in frame from base 1. CDR1 and CDR2 are read off the germline V gene as SGHRS and YFSETQ. The library was obtained by the immunoSEQ multiplex PCR assay. For the multiplex PCR, a mixture combining 60 forward primers for TCR Vbeta segments and 13 reverse primers for TCR Jbeta segments was used. The CDR3 region of rearranged TCR beta genes was amplified from genomic DNA by a multiplex PCR assay. Amplified TCR beta libraries were sequenced as 87-base-pair reads on the Illumina HiSeq System. The authors processed their data as follows. A later analysis tallied about 77 million unique TCR beta chains across the approximately 670 repertoires, and around 12 million of those chains were shared by two or more donors. A nearest-neighbor algorithm error-corrected the raw reads and collapsed the reads into unique sequences, merging closely related sequences to remove PCR and sequencing errors. V, D and J gene segments were assigned by aligning CDR3 sequences to IMGT reference sequences. For a sequence to be retained, a match of at least six nucleotides to both a V gene segment and a J gene segment was required. Rearrangements were classified as productive when the CDR3 lacked stop codons and remained in frame with V and J, and all other rearrangements were classified as non-productive. CDR3 was defined by IMGT convention, running from the second conserved V-encoded cysteine to the conserved J-encoded phenylalanine. Sequences without an unambiguous match to a single V gene segment were excluded from the earlier analysis of about 600 of the donors. An earlier analysis of a few hundred of the donors called V segments functional above 56.7% productive rearrangements and segregating when the between-donor standard deviation exceeded 5%. A statistical classification framework was developed to diagnose cytomegalovirus status using the catalog of TCR beta chain sequences. In a later analysis, TCR nucleotide sequences were compared against IMGT/GENE-DB human TR gene sequences so that V and J genes could be assigned. Using the TCRdist pipeline, a later analysis assigned CDR3 sequences along with most-parsimonious VDJ recombination scenarios. In a later analysis, each TCR beta chain was defined by its CDR3 amino acid sequence together with its V-gene family, and reads without a unique V-gene family were excluded. In a later analysis, approximately 590 highly shared, low-generation-probability nucleotide sequences were removed to address suspected cross-contamination and a sequencing artifact. In a later analysis, a clonal expansion index for each public chain was calculated from normalized within-repertoire ranks of inferred template counts. Generation probabilities in a later analysis came from a VDJ recombination model fitted to out-of-frame rearrangements, and those results were checked against IGoR. A later analysis scored TCR-TCR, TCR-HLA and TCR-CMV co-occurrence with hypergeometric tests, applying a repertoire-size bias correction to TCR pairs. False discovery rates were estimated in a later analysis by permuting HLA or CMV assignments 20 times. In a later analysis, co-occurring TCRs were grouped with DBSCAN, and TCRdist sequence similarity was added when clustering was performed within HLA-allele-positive subsets. Repertoires with fewer than 30,000 or more than 120,000 public chains were left out of co-occurrence clustering, as were five repertoires with anomalous nucleotide sharing. Here the immuneACCESS table is served through TCRdb, limited to in-frame sequences with V and J called. Missing clones are a known gap in these copies; in checked studies unresolved V genes cover under half, and the rest lacks a known reason. V and J calls and clone size follow that table, whereas D and trimming were derived from the DNA. This sample gives about 120,000 clones in total; 55% to 75% of them show up just once. The top ten clonotypes cover 1.6% of the sample.

About this clone itself: Its antigen remains undetermined. No much larger clone exists at a distance of one base, and base qualities are not known.

The rearranged chain carries TRBV5-1 and TRBJ1-2, with TRBD1 tentatively as D gene (5 bases match). The receptor's source is a man younger than 40 in good health and CMV-seropositive. Sequencing used PBMCs. The CDR3 amino acid sequence is: CASSLEGNGGYTF. The sequenced DNA is TGCGCCAGCAGCTTGGAGGGGAACGGTGGCTACACCTTC.